The 31 T cell receptor beta chains below all came from one sample that was sequenced in a study of T cells in localized non-small cell lung cancer. The method was immunoSEQ multiplex PCR; TCRdb's version includes in-frame clones alone and lacks a portion of them. The sample records just under 80,000 clones, 80% being singletons. The source was peripheral blood, collected before any cancer treatment. The receptors originated from an older female donor with stage I lung adenocarcinoma.

This clone was observed a few times. CDR3: CASSVSGTGGDGYTF. CDR3 nucleotides: TGTGCCAGTAGTGTCTCCGGGACAGGGGGCGACGGCTACACCTTC. The chain recombines TRBV19 with TRBJ1-2; 12 bases are shared with TRBD1. The CDR3 length is 15 residues. The V and J ends lost 5 bases and 8 bases, in that order; junction bases with no gene match: 9. Germline loops: CDR1 LNHDA, CDR2 SQIVND (reference sequence).

CDR3 in amino acids: CASSFRALNTEAFF. Written as DNA, the CDR3 is TGTGCCAGCAGCTTTAGAGCATTGAACACTGAAGCTTTCTTT. The V and J genes are TRBV9 and TRBJ1-1; D is ambiguous. Between the trimmed V and J ends, which lost 4 bases and 0 bases, there was a span of 10 bases. The germline gives CDR1 SGDLS, CDR2 YYNGEE. The CDR3 covers 14 residues.

The J gene is TRBJ1-2, the V gene TRBV6-4; D gene ambiguous. CDR3 length equals 15 residues. Germline V gene lookup returns CDR1 MRHNA and CDR2 SNTAGT. Between the trimmed V and J ends, which lost 10 bases and 4 bases, there was a span of 22 bases. The CDR3 spells CATPFPASEGYGYTF. CDR3 DNA: TGTGCCACCCCGTTCCCCGCGTCGGAGGGCTATGGCTACACCTTC.

This chain joins TRBV6-5 and TRBJ2-7, with TRBD1 identical over 7 bases. This CDR3 is built from 15 residues. Germline CDR1 reads MNHEY; CDR2 reads SVGAGI. V was pared by 6 bases and J by 5 bases, with 13 bases of the junction left unmatched. CDR3 in DNA: TGTGCCAGCAGATTCACAGGGGCCCAAGGGAACGAGCAGTACTTC. It codes for CASRFTGAQGNEQYF.

The V gene is TRBV5-6, the J gene TRBJ2-7; D call uncertain. CDR1 and CDR2 from the germline V gene are SGHDT and YYEEEE. V gave up 1 base and J gave up 2 bases, with 19 bases separating them. The CDR3 is 17 amino acids. The CDR3 protein is CASSLSARALFTYEQYF. The CDR3 bases are TGTGCCAGCAGCTTGTCGGCACGGGCCCTTTTTACCTACGAGCAGTACTTC. Full variable domain (missing parts from reference TRBV5-6 and TRBJ2-7): DAGVTQSPTHLIKTRGQQVTLRCSPKSGHDTVSWYQQALGQGPQFIFQYYEEEERQRGNFPDRFSGHQFPNYSSELNVNALLLGDSALYLCASSLSARALFTYEQYFGPGTRLTVT.

V and J are TRBV2 and TRBJ2-7; D is uncertain. Trimming removed 5 bases at V and 3 bases at J, with 14 bases between. This CDR3 contains 14 residues. Germline CDR1 reads SNHLY; CDR2 reads FYNNEI. The DNA for the CDR3 is TGTGCCAGCAGTTCAGGAAATCAATTCTACGAGCAGTACTTC. It yields the protein CASSSGNQFYEQYF.

The J gene is TRBJ1-2, the V gene TRBV10-3; D not resolved. V lost 7 bases, J lost 0 bases, and 6 bases lay in between. Germline CDR1 reads ENHRY; CDR2 reads SYGVKD. The CDR3 loop spans 12 amino acids. CDR3 DNA: TGTGCCATCATGGGGACTAACTATGGCTACACCTTC. This encodes CAIMGTNYGYTF.

This chain connects TRBV19 to TRBJ1-1; D unclear. Germline CDR1 is LNHDA and CDR2 is SQIVND (reference sequence). The V end lost 7 bases, the J end lost 8 bases, and 20 bases lay between the germline ends. This CDR3 comprises 14 residues. CDR3 bases: TGTGCCAGTAAAAGAAATGTCCCGGGCCGGGAAGCTTTCTTT. Its translation: CASKRNVPGREAFF.

This chain connects TRBV6-5 to TRBJ1-2; D is unresolved. V was trimmed by 3 bases and J by 2 bases, leaving 13 bases between them. Germline CDR1 MNHEY, CDR2 SVGAGI. The CDR3 length is 15 residues. The CDR3 DNA follows: TGTGCCAGCAGTTATGGTGTTGGGGAGAACTATGGCTACACCTTC. Encoded protein: CASSYGVGENYGYTF.

V usage is TRBV28 and J usage is TRBJ1-6; weak D call: TRBD1 (6 bases). Germline CDR1 and CDR2: MDHEN and SYDVKM. The CDR3 contains 12 residues. Trimming shortened V by 5 bases and J by 12 bases, and 11 bases separated the two germline ends. In DNA form, the CDR3 reads TGTGCCAGCAGTCTAGTGGACAGACCCCTCCACTTT. As protein: CASSLVDRPLHF.

V usage is TRBV28 and J usage is TRBJ2-5; 9 nucleotides align to TRBD1. Germline V gives CDR1 MDHEN, CDR2 SYDVKM. The V segment lost 4 bases and the J segment 4 bases; nucleotides outside the gene matches: 19. This CDR3 spans 19 amino acids. CDR3 protein: CASSSSIALLQGAGETQYF. The CDR3 region has the DNA TGTGCCAGCAGTTCCTCCATAGCCCTATTACAGGGGGCGGGAGAGACCCAGTACTTC.

V and J are TRBV5-4 and TRBJ2-5, with 9 bases fitting TRBD1. The germline gives CDR1 SGHNT, CDR2 YYREEE (reference sequence). The CDR3 loop spans 15 amino acids. The V segment lost 4 bases and the J segment 1 base; nucleotides outside the gene matches: 5. This chain's CDR3 is CASSRTGDVQETQYF. The CDR3 DNA follows: TGTGCCAGCAGCAGGACAGGGGATGTCCAAGAGACCCAGTACTTC.

This rearrangement joins TRBV7-2 to TRBJ2-7; D is tentatively TRBD1 or TRBD2 (6 bases each). The ends were cut back, 4 bases at V and 4 bases at J, with 14 bases in the middle. The CDR3 extends over 14 amino acids. CDR1 and CDR2 from the germline V gene are SGHTA and FQGNSA. CDR3 sequence: CASSSSRGAYEQYF. CDR3 coding DNA: TGTGCCAGCAGCTCCAGTAGGGGGGCTTACGAGCAGTACTTC.

V usage is TRBV15 and J usage is TRBJ2-1, with TRBD1 matching over 7 bases. This CDR3 contains 17 residues. Trimming removed 0 bases from V and 0 bases from J; junction bases left unmatched: 5. CDR1 LNHNV and CDR2 YYDKDF come from the germline V gene (reference sequence). The CDR3 here is CATSRDFGTASYNEQFF. The CDR3 DNA follows: TGTGCCACCAGCAGAGATTTCGGGACAGCCTCCTACAATGAGCAGTTCTTC.

CDR3 DNA sequence: TGTGCCTGGAGTGTTGGGGCCTACAATGAGCAGTTCTTC. Its protein product is CAWSVGAYNEQFF. The chain couples TRBV30 to TRBJ2-1; the D is unclear. Trimming pared 0 bases from V and 2 bases from J, leaving 5 bases between. Germline lookup yields CDR1 GTSNPN and CDR2 SVGIG (reference sequence). The CDR3 has 13 residues.

This clone was counted a few times. The V and J genes are TRBV30 and TRBJ1-1, with 8 bases that match TRBD1. CDR1 and CDR2 from the germline V gene are GTSNPN and SVGIG (reference sequence). This CDR3 is 13 amino acids long. J lost 1 base, V lost 5 bases, and 3 bases had no gene match. This CDR3 is CAWEQGGNTEAFF. CDR3 coding DNA: TGTGCCTGGGAACAGGGGGGGAACACTGAAGCTTTCTTT.

V gene TRBV5-1 combines with J gene TRBJ2-7; possible D gene TRBD2, 6 bases. The V end was cut by 0 bases, the J end by 3 bases, with 10 bases between. Germline V gives CDR1 SGHRS, CDR2 YFSETQ. This CDR3 has 14 residues. CDR3 DNA: TGCGCCAGCAGCTTGGCCGGCGGGAACTACGAGCAGTACTTC. It translates to CASSLAGGNYEQYF.

The rearrangement uses TRBV19 and TRBJ2-2; D assignment may be TRBD1 or TRBD2 (6 bases each). Germline V gene data show CDR1 as LNHDA and CDR2 as SQIVND (reference sequence). The CDR3 is 12 residues long. Trimming shortened V by 6 bases and J by 6 bases, and 8 bases separated the two germline ends. CDR3 sequence: CASRRGAGELFF. The CDR3 coding sequence is TGTGCCAGTAGGAGGGGGGCCGGGGAGCTGTTTTTT.

DNA of the CDR3: TGTGCCAGCAGCAAAGGGTGGAGGAAGAAGGTAAATGGCTACACCTTC. Translating gives CASSKGWRKKVNGYTF. V and J are TRBV21-1 and TRBJ1-2. TRBV21-1 is assigned pseudogene status. The CDR3 runs to 16 residues.

The CDR3: CASSYGVGAINSPLHF. Written as DNA, the CDR3 is TGTGCCAGCAGTTATGGGGTTGGTGCTATAAATTCACCCCTCCACTTT. This rearrangement joins TRBV6-6 to TRBJ1-6; D is undetermined. V was pared by 3 bases and J by 7 bases, with 16 bases between. Per the germline V gene, CDR1 is MNHNY and CDR2 is SVGAGI (reference sequence). This CDR3 has 16 residues.

The V call is TRBV19, the J call TRBJ2-1; a weak D match, TRBD2 (6 bases). The CDR3 has 15 residues. V was trimmed by 3 bases and J by 3 bases, leaving 12 bases between them. Germline assignment: CDR1 LNHDA and CDR2 SQIVND (reference sequence). This chain's CDR3 is CASSIGGTGYNEQFF. As DNA, the CDR3 is TGTGCCAGTAGTATCGGCGGGACGGGCTACAATGAGCAGTTCTTC.

This chain connects TRBV28 to TRBJ1-2; D is possibly TRBD1 (5 bases). This CDR3 is 15 amino acids long. CDR1 is MDHEN and CDR2 is SYDVKM in the germline V gene. V lost 6 bases and J 0 bases, leaving 14 bases between the germline ends. The CDR3 region has the DNA TGTGCCAGCAGCCAGGGACGGGGAGCTAACTATGGCTACACCTTC. Translation gives CASSQGRGANYGYTF.

This clone was seen only a few times. The V gene is TRBV2, the J gene TRBJ1-2; D not resolved. The CDR3 runs to 17 residues. CDR1 is SNHLY and CDR2 is FYNNEI in the germline V gene. V was clipped by 2 bases and J by 2 bases, with 18 bases between them. The CDR3 sequence: CASSEKRLPFPNYGYTF. CDR3 nucleotides: TGTGCCAGCAGTGAAAAGCGGCTACCCTTCCCCAACTATGGCTACACCTTC.

The rearrangement joins TRBV7-2 to TRBJ2-7; maybe TRBD1 (5 bases). Germline assignment: CDR1 SGHTA and CDR2 FQGNSA. V was shortened by 4 bases and J by 0 bases, with 16 bases between the two germline ends. The length of the CDR3 is 16 residues. The DNA of the CDR3 is TGTGCCAGCAGCTCCCCGGCGACAGCGAACTCCTACGAGCAGTACTTC. The encoded protein is CASSSPATANSYEQYF.

This sequence joins TRBV27 and TRBJ1-4, with 10 bases lining up with TRBD1. The CDR3 runs to 15 residues. The V segment lost 2 bases and the J segment 8 bases; nucleotides outside the gene matches: 5. Germline-derived CDR1 and CDR2 are MNHEY and SMNVEV (reference sequence). In DNA form, the CDR3 reads TGTGCCAGCAGTTTAACCGGGACAGGGGCCGAAAAACTGTTTTTT. Protein: CASSLTGTGAEKLFF. The full variable domain, with the rest looked up from reference TRBV27 and TRBJ1-4, is EAQVTQNPRYLITVTGKKLTVTCSQNMNHEYMSWYRQDPGLGLRQIYYSMNVEVTDKGDVPEGYKVSRKEKRNFPLILESPSPNQTSLYFCASSLTGTGAEKLFFGSGTQLSVL.

CDR3 region: CASSRPGGDEQFF. The CDR3 DNA sequence: TGTGCCAGCAGCCGTCCAGGGGGCGATGAGCAGTTCTTC. The chain uses TRBV7-9 and TRBJ2-1, with TRBD1 matching 8 bases. CDR3 length equals 13 residues. V gave up 5 bases and J gave up 8 bases; unmatched junction bases: 5. Germline CDR1 is SEHNR and CDR2 is FQNEAQ (reference sequence).

The genes are TRBV7-2 and TRBJ1-1; 11 bases fit TRBD1. CDR1 and CDR2 from the germline V gene are SGHTA and FQGNSA. The CDR3 is 14 residues long. J lost 10 bases, V lost 5 bases, and 9 bases had no gene match. Written as DNA, the CDR3 is TGTGCCAGCAGCACTCGGACAGGGGGCCACGGAGCTTTCTTT. Protein sequence: CASSTRTGGHGAFF.

CDR3: CASSLGQGVGNIQYF. CDR3 nucleotides: TGTGCCAGCAGCTTGGGACAAGGGGTCGGAAACATTCAGTACTTC. This chain links TRBV5-6 with TRBJ2-4; possibly TRBD1 for D (5 bases). This CDR3 is built from 15 residues. In germline, CDR1 is SGHDT, CDR2 YYEEEE. Trimming removed 0 bases from V and 6 bases from J, with 13 bases in between.

The genes are TRBV4-2 and TRBJ1-3, with a tentative D call TRBD1 (5 bases). The V end was cut by 3 bases, the J end by 1 base, with 10 bases between. Per the germline V gene, CDR1 is LGHNA and CDR2 is YNFKEQ. The CDR3 runs 15 residues. The CDR3 DNA reads TGTGCCAGCAGCCAGGGGGTAATGTCTGGAAACACCATATATTTT. It translates to CASSQGVMSGNTIYF.

CDR3 nucleotides: TGTGCCAGCAGTTACTCGGGGTCTGGGGGGGCCTACACCTTC. As protein: CASSYSGSGGAYTF. V and J are TRBV6-5 and TRBJ1-2; tentatively, D is TRBD1 (6 bases). CDR3 length: 14 residues. V was cut by 0 bases and J by 10 bases, with 15 bases left in between. Germline values: CDR1 MNHEY, CDR2 SVGAGI.

V and J are TRBV5-1 and TRBJ1-4; 7 nucleotides agree with TRBD1. V was clipped by 7 bases and J by 6 bases; unmatched bases: 9. The CDR3 covers 14 residues. The germline V gene has CDR1 SGHRS and CDR2 YFSETQ. This chain's CDR3 is CASGLTGPDEKLFF. The CDR3 coding sequence is TGCGCCAGCGGACTGACAGGGCCGGATGAAAAACTGTTTTTT.